Listed here are 31 T cell receptor beta chains from one sample, sequenced in a study of blood T cell repertoires in COVID-19 (TCRdb year 2020). The library was built by means of the immunoSEQ multiplex PCR assay. In TCRdb, the immuneACCESS table is reduced to in-frame sequences with V and J assigned. These tables do not hold every clone; where another copy was compared, an unresolved V gene accounts for under half, and the others remain unexplained. In all, the sample holds approximately 250,000 clones, and around 90% of those were seen once. Together, the top ten hold about 0.8% of the sample. Sequencing was done on a sample of peripheral blood. The receptors were gathered from a man aged 30 to 39 with COVID-19, enrolled during active disease.

The chain uses TRBV5-5 and TRBJ2-7; TRBD1 agrees at 7 bases. Trimming cost V 2 bases and J 3 bases; bases outside gene matches: 11. Germline CDR1 reads SGHKS; CDR2 reads YYEKEE (reference sequence). This CDR3 region has 16 residues. CDR3 bases: TGTGCCAGCAGCTTCCAGGGGGTACCACTCTTCTACGAGCAGTACTTC. Protein: CASSFQGVPLFYEQYF.

V is TRBV19 and J is TRBJ2-2; D perhaps matches TRBD2 (6 bases). Germline CDR1 LNHDA, CDR2 SQIVND (reference sequence). The V and J ends lost 6 bases and 6 bases respectively, with 17 bases between them. The CDR3 contains 15 residues. The CDR3 sequence: CASSGGDRPPGELFF. CDR3 DNA: TGTGCCAGTAGCGGGGGTGATAGGCCCCCCGGGGAGCTGTTTTTT.

This clone was observed once. The CDR3 DNA reads TGTGCCAGCAGCGAGGACAGTTACAATGAGCAGTTCTTC. Amino acid sequence: CASSEDSYNEQFF. The chain has TRBV11-1 and TRBJ2-1; a weak D match, TRBD1 (6 bases). Trimming pared 5 bases from V and 4 bases from J, leaving 9 bases between. Germline lookup yields CDR1 SGHAT and CDR2 FQDESV (reference sequence). The CDR3 totals 13 residues.

The gene calls are TRBV2 and TRBJ1-1; no reliable D call. Germline V gene lookup returns CDR1 SNHLY and CDR2 FYNNEI. With 3 bases removed from V and 1 base from J, the gap between germline ends came to 9 bases. CDR3 size: 14 residues. The CDR3 nucleotides are TGTGCCAGCAGTGAGTGGAGGGCGAACACTGAAGCTTTCTTT. Its translation: CASSEWRANTEAFF. Based on the CDR3 plus reference TRBV2 and TRBJ1-1, the full variable domain is EPEVTQTPSHQVTQMGQEVILRCVPISNHLYFYWYRQILGQKVEFLVSFYNNEISEKSEIFDDQFSVERPDGSNFTLKIRSTKLEDSAMYFCASSEWRANTEAFFGQGTRLTVV.

Written as DNA, the CDR3 is TGTGCCAGCAGCTTTCTTTCGGGGGAGCAGTACTTC. Translation: CASSFLSGEQYF. The chain joins TRBV5-5 to TRBJ2-7; TRBD2 is a possible D gene (5 bases). Germline CDR1 is SGHKS and CDR2 is YYEKEE (reference sequence). The length of the CDR3 is 12 residues. The ends were cut back, 2 bases at V and 7 bases at J, with 10 bases in the middle.

This chain joins TRBV12-3 or TRBV12-4 and TRBJ2-5; weak D call: TRBD1 (6 bases). With 6 bases removed from V and 5 bases from J, the gap between germline ends came to 13 bases. The CDR3 is made up of 13 amino acids. The CDR3 coding sequence is TGTGCCAGCAGCCCCAGGGGCTGGGAGACCCAGTACTTC. Its translation: CASSPRGWETQYF.

The chain joins TRBV6-4 to TRBJ2-6; D is possibly TRBD2 (5 bases). This CDR3 has 16 amino acids. Trimming stripped 5 bases from V and 0 bases from J, with 11 bases between. Germline CDR1 is MRHNA and CDR2 is SNTAGT. Written as DNA, the CDR3 is TGTGCCAGCAGTAGCACCACTAGCTCTGGGGCCAACGTCCTGACTTTC. Its protein product is CASSSTTSSGANVLTF.

DNA of the CDR3: TGTGCCAGCAGCTTGGGGGCGACAGTCCATGAAAAACTGTTTTTT. Translation: CASSLGATVHEKLFF. This chain connects TRBV7-6 to TRBJ1-4; D perhaps matches TRBD1 (6 bases). CDR1 is SGHVS and CDR2 is FNYEAQ in the germline V gene. Deletions cut 3 bases from V and 6 bases from J, with 14 bases between. This CDR3 contains 15 residues.

The chain couples TRBV18 to TRBJ1-1, with D uncertain. The germline V gene encodes CDR1 KGHSH and CDR2 LQKENI. V lost 3 bases and J lost 2, with 10 bases in between. The CDR3 totals 14 residues. In DNA form, the CDR3 reads TGTGCCAGCTCACCGGGTCCGGGAAACACTGAAGCTTTCTTT. Residues: CASSPGPGNTEAFF. The full variable domain, completed using reference TRBV18 and TRBJ1-1, is NAGVMQNPRHLVRRRGQEARLRCSPMKGHSHVYWYRQLPEEGLKFMVYLQKENIIDESGMPKERFSAEFPKEGPSILRIQQVVRGDSAAYFCASSPGPGNTEAFFGQGTRLTVV.

This chain connects TRBV24-1 to TRBJ2-2, with D possibly being TRBD1 (6 bases). Germline V gene sequence: CDR1 KGHDR, CDR2 SFDVKD. The CDR3 sequence is 15 residues long. The V gene lost 3 bases and the J gene lost 1 base, with 8 bases spanning the gap. CDR3 amino acids: CATSDPGQNTGELFF. The CDR3 bases are TGTGCCACCAGTGATCCGGGACAGAACACCGGGGAGCTGTTTTTT.

The rearrangement links TRBV10-1 to TRBJ1-1; 8 bases line up with TRBD1. The CDR3 is 13 amino acids. Germline lookup yields CDR1 WNHNN and CDR2 SYGVQD (reference sequence). After removal of 9 bases from V and 0 bases from J, the junction contained 3 bases not matched to a gene. CDR3 in DNA: TGCGCCAGTCGACAGGGGATGAACACTGAAGCTTTCTTT. Amino acids: CASRQGMNTEAFF.

For the CDR3, the DNA is TGTGCCAGCAGCAAGAGCCGGGACAGAGGAAATCAGCCCCAGCATTTT. This gives the protein CASSKSRDRGNQPQHF. The chain joins TRBV5-6 to TRBJ1-5; 7 bases are shared with TRBD1. With 4 bases clipped from V and 4 bases from J, the junction kept 11 bases outside the gene matches. Germline CDR1 SGHDT, CDR2 YYEEEE. The CDR3 is made up of 16 amino acids.

The J gene is TRBJ2-7, the V gene TRBV28; 10 nucleotides line up with TRBD1. CDR3 length equals 15 residues. The trim removed 5 bases at V and 2 bases at J, leaving 6 bases unmatched. Germline CDR1 reads MDHEN; CDR2 reads SYDVKM. Written as DNA, the CDR3 is TGTGCCAGCAGTCGCACCGGGACAGGGGCCTACGAGCAGTACTTC. Protein product: CASSRTGTGAYEQYF.

V gene TRBV2 combines with J gene TRBJ1-5; tentative D call: TRBD1 (5 bases). The V gene lost 3 bases and the J gene lost 1 base, with 13 bases spanning the gap. The CDR3 covers 16 residues. The germline V gene has CDR1 SNHLY and CDR2 FYNNEI. This CDR3 is CASSDGGGLSNQPQHF. The CDR3, as DNA: TGTGCCAGCAGTGATGGGGGAGGGCTAAGCAATCAGCCCCAGCATTTT.

This chain joins TRBV5-6 and TRBJ1-5; D unresolved. The V gene's germline CDR1 is SGHDT and CDR2 YYEEEE. V shed 4 bases and J shed 2 bases, with 7 bases lying between them. The CDR3 sequence is 13 residues long. The CDR3 DNA reads as TGTGCCAGCAGCCACGGGGGCAATCAGCCCCAGCATTTT. This sequence encodes CASSHGGNQPQHF.

The chain recombines TRBV6-6 with TRBJ2-6; 7 bases match TRBD1. Germline V gene data show CDR1 as MNHNY and CDR2 as SVGAGI (reference sequence). Losses at the gene ends were 8 bases for V and 0 bases for J; bases not matched to a gene: 16. There are 19 residues in the CDR3. The CDR3 reads CASGLKRGQTFSGANVLTF. Written as DNA, the CDR3 is TGTGCCAGCGGTCTAAAACGGGGACAGACCTTCTCTGGGGCCAACGTCCTGACTTTC.

This clone was detected only once. The chain employs TRBV28 and TRBJ1-5; D is ambiguous. CDR3 length: 15 residues. CDR1 is MDHEN and CDR2 is SYDVKM in the germline V gene. The V gene lost 3 bases and the J gene lost 0 bases, with 9 bases spanning the gap. CDR3: CASSFDTYSNQPQHF. CDR3 DNA: TGTGCCAGCAGTTTTGACACTTATAGCAATCAGCCCCAGCATTTT. Full variable domain (rest looked up from reference TRBV28 and TRBJ1-5): DVKVTQSSRYLVKRTGEKVFLECVQDMDHENMFWYRQDPGLGLRLIYFSYDVKMKEKGDIPEGYSVSREKKERFSLILESASTNQTSMYLCASSFDTYSNQPQHFGDGTRLSIL.

The V call is TRBV28, the J call TRBJ2-7; D might be TRBD2 (7 bases). CDR3 size: 16 residues. The germline V gene has CDR1 MDHEN and CDR2 SYDVKM. The germline V and J ends were trimmed by 3 bases and 6 bases, with 21 bases remaining between them. DNA of the CDR3: TGTGCCAGCAGTTTGGGTTTGGCGGCGGGGGCGGCCGAGCAGTACTTC. This encodes CASSLGLAAGAAEQYF.

The V and J genes are TRBV3-1 (or the pseudogene TRBV3-2) and TRBJ2-5, with a tentative D call TRBD2 (6 bases). Trimming took off 3 bases at V and 2 bases at J, with 13 bases between the two ends. CDR1 is LGHDT, CDR2 YNNKEL, per germline (reference sequence). The CDR3 totals 15 residues. The CDR3 here is CASSHPTGEQETQYF. Written as DNA, the CDR3 is TGTGCCAGCAGCCACCCGACGGGAGAACAAGAGACCCAGTACTTC.

This clone has more than one count but fewer than ten. The rearrangement uses TRBV11-2 and TRBJ1-2; D is possibly TRBD1 (6 bases). CDR3 length: 13 residues. With 6 bases removed from V and 7 bases from J, the gap between germline ends came to 15 bases. The V gene's germline CDR1 is SGHAT and CDR2 FQNNGV. For the CDR3, the DNA is TGTGCCAGCAGTCCTCGGGGGGCGTTTGGCTACACCTTC. Amino acids: CASSPRGAFGYTF.

The chain is built from TRBV6-5 and TRBJ1-2; 10 nucleotides agree with TRBD1. The CDR3 is made up of 14 amino acids. V dropped 2 bases and J dropped 8; count of bases not matched to a gene: 5. CDR1 MNHEY and CDR2 SVGAGI come from the germline V gene. The CDR3 region is CASSYDRGLGGYTF. The CDR3 coding sequence is TGTGCCAGCAGTTACGACAGGGGGCTAGGCGGCTACACCTTC.

The chain uses TRBV7-6 and TRBJ1-6; D may be TRBD1 (5 bases). CDR3 size: 14 residues. V was cut by 1 base and J by 6 bases, with 7 bases left in between. Germline V gene data show CDR1 as SGHVS and CDR2 as FNYEAQ. The CDR3 nucleotides read TGTGCCAGCAGCTTAGGACAGCTTAATTCACCCCTCCACTTT. This gives the protein CASSLGQLNSPLHF.

This sequence joins TRBV13 and TRBJ2-1, with 7 positions matching TRBD1. V lost 6 bases and J lost 4; bases outside the gene matches: 9. The length of the CDR3 is 15 residues. Germline V lookup: CDR1 PRHDT, CDR2 FYEKMQ (reference sequence). DNA of the CDR3: TGTGCCAGCAGGTTCCGGGACAGCGTTTACAATGAGCAGTTCTTC. Its translation is CASRFRDSVYNEQFF. Complete variable domain (other parts from reference TRBV13 and TRBJ2-1): AAGVIQSPRHLIKEKRETATLKCYPIPRHDTVYWYQQGPGQDPQFLISFYEKMQSDKGSIPDRFSAQQFSDYHSELNMSSLELGDSALYFCASRFRDSVYNEQFFGPGTRLTVL.

The chain couples TRBV19 to TRBJ2-3, with D maybe TRBD1 (6 bases). Germline loops: CDR1 LNHDA, CDR2 SQIVND (reference sequence). Trimming took off 2 bases at V and 8 bases at J, with 17 bases between the two ends. The CDR3 covers 15 residues. The CDR3 sequence is CASSIRGTLRGTQYF. DNA for the CDR3: TGTGCCAGTAGTATAAGGGGAACACTCAGGGGTACGCAGTATTTT.

V is TRBV18 and J is TRBJ1-6; 7 bases match TRBD1. J lost 6 bases, V lost 3 bases, and 8 bases had no gene match. The CDR3 totals 16 residues. CDR1 is KGHSH, CDR2 LQKENI, per germline. The CDR3 sequence: CASSPSSTGLNSPLHF. The CDR3 region has the DNA TGTGCCAGCTCACCCTCGTCGACAGGGCTTAATTCACCCCTCCACTTT.

V is TRBV7-6 and J is TRBJ2-5; the match to TRBD2 covers 10 bases. Trimming took 1 base from V and 1 from J; bases not matched to a gene: 9. The germline V gene encodes CDR1 SGHVS and CDR2 FNYEAQ. CDR3 length: 18 amino acids. CDR3 nucleotide sequence: TGTGCCAGCAGCTTAGAAGGGCGAGTAGCGGGGGGCCAAGAGACCCAGTACTTC. This translates into CASSLEGRVAGGQETQYF. The whole variable domain, remainder taken from reference TRBV7-6 and TRBJ2-5, is GAGVSQSPRYKVTKRGQDVALRCDPISGHVSLYWYRQALGQGPEFLTYFNYEAQQDKSGLPNDRFSAERPEGSISTLTIQRTEQRDSAMYRCASSLEGRVAGGQETQYFGPGTRLLVL.

The chain recombines TRBV3-1 (or the pseudogene TRBV3-2) with TRBJ2-2; weak D call: TRBD1 (6 bases). The germline CDR1 and CDR2 sequences are LGHDT and YNNKEL (reference sequence). The V end was cut by 0 bases, the J end by 2 bases, with 10 bases between. The CDR3 has 16 amino acids. CDR3 in DNA: TGTGCCAGCAGCCAAGACGGCAGGGGAAACACCGGGGAGCTGTTTTTT. Amino acids: CASSQDGRGNTGELFF.

The V call is TRBV7-9, the J call TRBJ1-5; tentatively, D is TRBD1 (5 bases). The CDR3 spans 17 residues. Trimming cost V 5 bases and J 0 bases, with 17 bases left between them. Germline V gene data show CDR1 as SEHNR and CDR2 as FQNEAQ (reference sequence). The CDR3 reads CASSPGLAGPSNQPQHF. The CDR3 DNA reads as TGTGCCAGCAGCCCAGGACTAGCGGGACCTAGCAATCAGCCCCAGCATTTT.

The chain uses TRBV3-1 (or the pseudogene TRBV3-2) and TRBJ2-7; 7 bases line up with TRBD2. The CDR3 totals 14 residues. Germline V CDR1 and CDR2: LGHDT, YNNKEL (reference sequence). With V trimmed by 5 bases and J by 2 bases, 6 bases remained unmatched. The CDR3 DNA reads as TGTGCCAGCAGCGGGAGCGGGGAAACCTACGAGCAGTACTTC. The encoded protein is CASSGSGETYEQYF.

CDR3 nucleotide sequence: TGCGCCAGCAGCACCGGGACAGTTACGTACGAGCAGTACTTC. This codes for CASSTGTVTYEQYF. The rearrangement uses TRBV5-1 and TRBJ2-7, with 7 bases aligning to TRBD1. The CDR3 contains 14 residues. V trimming: 4 bases; J trimming: 4 bases; junction bases outside the gene matches: 8. Germline CDR1 reads SGHRS; CDR2 reads YFSETQ. Complete variable domain (other parts from reference TRBV5-1 and TRBJ2-7): KAGVTQTPRYLIKTRGQQVTLSCSPISGHRSVSWYQQTPGQGLQFLFEYFSETQRNKGNFPGRFSGRQFSNSRSEMNVSTLELGDSALYLCASSTGTVTYEQYFGPGTRLTVT.

This chain joins TRBV6-5 and TRBJ2-2, with a tentative D call TRBD1 (5 bases). Trimming shortened V by 5 bases and J by 2 bases, and 12 bases separated the two germline ends. The CDR3 contains 15 residues. Germline assignment: CDR1 MNHEY and CDR2 SVGAGI. The CDR3 region is CASSTRQQNTGELFF. The CDR3 DNA follows: TGTGCCAGCAGTACGCGACAGCAAAACACCGGGGAGCTGTTTTTT.